This T cell receptor beta chain was recorded in a study of lymphopenia after photon versus proton radiotherapy. Clones were read by immunoSEQ multiplex PCR, and TCRdb kept only the in-frame ones, dropping some. The repertoire holds 89,000 or so clones, with around 88% as singletons. Study-level results: Survival link was tested only in deceased patients; proton benefit remains a possibility. Larger post-nadir TCR diversity loss correlated inversely with survival in deceased patients.

The CDR3 sequence is 14 residues long. Germline loops: CDR1 SEHNR, CDR2 FQNEAQ (reference sequence). Trimming took 2 bases from V and 0 from J, leaving 6 bases between them. Comment on this clone: Its specificity is unknown.

The TCR was taken from a man aged 55 to 69 with pancreatic cancer. The chain employs TRBV7-9 and TRBJ2-3, with D tentatively TRBD1 (6 bases). Sequencing was performed on peripheral blood, taken from a patient treated with proton-based radiotherapy. Here the CDR3 reads CASSLTGSTDTQYF. The CDR3 DNA follows: TGTGCCAGCAGCTTAACAGGGAGCACAGATACGCAGTATTTT.